The 11 T cell receptor beta chains below were found in one sample sequenced in a study of cytomegalovirus exposure and HLA in healthy donors. Researchers ran the PCR with 60 Vbeta and 13 Jbeta primers. The data were produced by immunoSEQ multiplex PCR, yet TCRdb's version contains in-frame clones alone and is incomplete. This sample contains tens of thousands of clones. The sample consisted of PBMCs. These receptors were collected from a man aged 35-49 years in good health and CMV-seronegative.

The rearrangement links TRBV5-4 to TRBJ1-3; D gene uncertain. Germline CDR1 reads SGHNT; CDR2 reads YYREEE (reference sequence). V was trimmed by 0 bases and J by 4 bases, leaving 5 bases between them. The CDR3 totals 13 residues. CDR3 coding DNA: TGTGCCAGCAGCTTGGGCGGAGGAAACACCATATATTTT. Encoded protein: CASSLGGGNTIYF.

The V and J genes are TRBV9 and TRBJ1-4; no clear D. CDR3 length equals 15 residues. The germline CDR1 and CDR2 sequences are SGDLS and YYNGEE. The germline V and J ends were trimmed by 3 bases and 0 bases, with 9 bases remaining between them. The CDR3, as DNA: TGTGCCAGCAGCGCCCGTCCCGCAACTAATGAAAAACTGTTTTTT. Translating gives CASSARPATNEKLFF. Combining the CDR3 with reference TRBV9 and TRBJ1-4 gives the whole variable domain DSGVTQTPKHLITATGQRVTLRCSPRSGDLSVYWYQQSLDQGLQFLIQYYNGEERAKGNILERFSAQQFPDLHSELNLSSLELGDSALYFCASSARPATNEKLFFGSGTQLSVL.

This chain links TRBV6-4 with TRBJ2-7; 9 bases are shared with TRBD1. Germline values: CDR1 MRHNA, CDR2 SNTAGT. V lost 0 bases to trimming and J lost 6 bases; unmatched junction nucleotides: 0. The CDR3 extends over 13 amino acids. This chain's CDR3 is CASSDSDRGEQYF. The CDR3, as DNA: TGTGCCAGCAGTGACTCGGACAGGGGCGAGCAGTACTTC.

The chain couples TRBV7-3 to TRBJ2-3, with 8 bases matching TRBD1. CDR1 is SGHTA and CDR2 is FQGTGA in the germline V gene. V was clipped by 1 base and J by 5 bases; unmatched bases: 11. The CDR3 contains 17 residues. CDR3 sequence reads: CASSLNPTGGFEDTQYF. The CDR3 DNA reads TGTGCCAGCAGCTTAAATCCTACAGGGGGGTTTGAAGATACGCAGTATTTT.

The CDR3 sequence is CASSPSRENQPQHF. The CDR3 DNA reads TGTGCCAGCAGCCCGTCCAGGGAAAATCAGCCCCAGCATTTT. The V call is TRBV5-8, the J call TRBJ1-5, with D perhaps matching TRBD1 (5 bases). Germline loops: CDR1 SGHTS, CDR2 YDEGEE. V was pared by 4 bases and J by 4 bases, with 12 bases between. The CDR3 has 14 amino acids.

The gene calls are TRBV19 and TRBJ1-5; TRBD1 matches at 7 bases. J lost 4 bases, V lost 6 bases, and 9 bases had no gene match. This CDR3 region has 15 residues. Germline CDR1 LNHDA, CDR2 SQIVND (reference sequence). The CDR3, as DNA: TGTGCCAGTAGCGATCCGGGACAGCCTAATCAGCCCCAGCATTTT. Protein sequence: CASSDPGQPNQPQHF.

V usage is TRBV9 and J usage is TRBJ2-2; D might be TRBD2 (7 bases). CDR3 length equals 17 residues. V lost 3 bases, J lost 5 bases, and 20 bases lay in between. From germline, CDR1 is SGDLS and CDR2 YYNGEE. CDR3 amino acids: CASSGRGGDIYTGELFF. CDR3 bases: TGTGCCAGCAGCGGGCGCGGGGGCGATATATATACCGGGGAGCTGTTTTTT. Using reference TRBV9 and TRBJ2-2 for the parts outside the CDR3, the full variable domain is DSGVTQTPKHLITATGQRVTLRCSPRSGDLSVYWYQQSLDQGLQFLIQYYNGEERAKGNILERFSAQQFPDLHSELNLSSLELGDSALYFCASSGRGGDIYTGELFFGEGSRLTVL.

The rearrangement links TRBV30 to TRBJ1-3, with 7 bases fitting TRBD1. Trimming cost V 2 bases and J 4 bases; bases outside gene matches: 14. CDR1 is GTSNPN, CDR2 SVGIG, per germline (reference sequence). This CDR3 is 17 amino acids long. CDR3 protein: CAWSIYNRGEAGNTIYF. The CDR3 DNA reads as TGTGCCTGGAGTATTTACAACAGGGGAGAGGCGGGAAACACCATATATTTT.

This rearrangement joins TRBV18 to TRBJ2-3; possible D gene TRBD1, 5 bases. Trimming took 2 bases from V and 6 from J, leaving 9 bases between them. CDR3 length: 13 residues. The germline CDR1 and CDR2 sequences are KGHSH and LQKENI. This CDR3 reads CASSPSKGDTQYF. The CDR3 coding sequence is TGTGCCAGCTCACCATCGAAGGGGGATACGCAGTATTTT.

The V call is TRBV7-9, the J call TRBJ2-2; D ambiguous. CDR3 length: 15 residues. The V end was cut by 6 bases, the J end by 0 bases, with 11 bases between. The germline CDR1 and CDR2 sequences are SEHNR and FQNEAQ (reference sequence). The CDR3 region is CASRPGRANTGELFF. CDR3 DNA sequence: TGTGCCAGCAGGCCCGGTCGGGCGAACACCGGGGAGCTGTTTTTT.

The chain couples TRBV28 to TRBJ2-1, with TRBD2 identical over 8 bases. This CDR3 has 16 amino acids. The trim removed 6 bases at V and 0 bases at J, leaving 7 bases unmatched. CDR1 and CDR2 (germline): MDHEN, SYDVKM. The CDR3 loop is CASRAGLERSYNEQFF. Written as DNA, the CDR3 is TGTGCCAGCAGGGCGGGACTAGAACGCTCCTACAATGAGCAGTTCTTC.